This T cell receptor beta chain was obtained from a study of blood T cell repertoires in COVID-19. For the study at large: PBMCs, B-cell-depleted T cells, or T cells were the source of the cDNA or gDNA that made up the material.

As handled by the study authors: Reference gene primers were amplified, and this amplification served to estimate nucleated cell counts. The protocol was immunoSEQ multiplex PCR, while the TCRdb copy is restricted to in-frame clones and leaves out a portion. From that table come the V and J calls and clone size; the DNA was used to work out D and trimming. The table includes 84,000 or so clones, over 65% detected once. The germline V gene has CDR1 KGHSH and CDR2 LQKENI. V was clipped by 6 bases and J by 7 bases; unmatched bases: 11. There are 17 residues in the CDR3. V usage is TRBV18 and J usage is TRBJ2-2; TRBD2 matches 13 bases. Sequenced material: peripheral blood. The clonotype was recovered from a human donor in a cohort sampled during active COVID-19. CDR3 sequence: CASSRTTSGRFGGELFF. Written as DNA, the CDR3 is TGTGCCAGCTCCCGAACGACTAGCGGGAGGTTCGGCGGGGAGCTGTTTTTT.